This T cell receptor beta chain originates from a study of T cells expressing NK-cell markers. Across the whole study: Beta-chain profiling covered CD3+CD56+NKG2C+, CD3+CD56+NKG2C- and CD3+CD56-NKG2C+ sorted subsets. One of eight sequenced donors was HCMV-seronegative; the other seven were seropositive.

TCRdb reprocessed the 5' RACE reads, keeping one entry per CDR3 protein, no DNA. Its listing shows roughly 300,000 distinct CDR3 sequences. This TCR was sampled from a woman aged 18-70 years in good health. Sequencing used blood T cells: a sorted CD56 or NKG2C T cell subset, CD4+ or CD8+ T cells, or bulk PBMC T cells (not recorded which).

The CDR3 is CASSTGGAEQFF. The chain links TRBV21-1 to TRBJ2-1; the D gene TCRdb calls, TRBD1, cannot be checked with no DNA. TRBV21-1 is recorded as a pseudogene. The CDR3 spans 12 residues.